The 8 T cell receptor beta chains below were found in one sample sequenced in a study of beta chain features in type 1 diabetes. The investigators reverse transcribed all of the isolated RNA, so they sequenced expressed TCRB transcripts. The data were produced by immunoSEQ multiplex PCR, yet TCRdb's version contains in-frame clones alone and is incomplete. The sample shows some 270,000 clones, under 8.5% of them seen only once. Sequencing input: central memory CD4+ T cells from blood. These TCRs come from a woman between 18 and 29 years old in good health.

This clone came up many times. The chain links TRBV28 to TRBJ1-6, with D maybe TRBD1 (6 bases). V gave up 6 bases and J gave up 3 bases, with 9 bases separating them. CDR3 length: 14 residues. The germline V gene has CDR1 MDHEN and CDR2 SYDVKM. The CDR3 DNA reads TGTGCCAGCAGCCTACAGGGCTATAATTCACCCCTCCACTTT. Translating gives CASSLQGYNSPLHF.

The chain carries TRBV5-1 and TRBJ2-1, with D possibly being TRBD2 (6 bases). V was trimmed by 4 bases and J by 5 bases, leaving 16 bases between them. Germline values: CDR1 SGHRS, CDR2 YFSETQ. The length of the CDR3 is 15 residues. The CDR3 reads CASSQTLADDNEQFF. CDR3 nucleotide sequence: TGCGCCAGCAGCCAGACGTTAGCGGATGACAATGAGCAGTTCTTC.

V usage is TRBV6-6 and J usage is TRBJ2-7; 8 positions match TRBD1. The CDR3 loop spans 16 amino acids. The germline V gene has CDR1 MNHNY and CDR2 SVGAGI (reference sequence). V gave up 2 bases and J gave up 1 base; unmatched junction bases: 7. The CDR3 DNA follows: TGTGCCAGCAGTTACGCAGGGGGCCCCTCTTCCTACGAGCAGTACTTC. Translating gives CASSYAGGPSSYEQYF.

The chain employs TRBV5-1 and TRBJ2-7; D remains unclear. The CDR3 sequence is 12 residues long. V shed 1 base and J shed 5 bases, with 7 bases lying between them. Germline-derived CDR1 and CDR2 are SGHRS and YFSETQ. In DNA form, the CDR3 reads TGCGCCAGCAGCTTGAATCTGGACGAGCAGTACTTC. Protein sequence: CASSLNLDEQYF.

This clone has more than one count but fewer than ten. This rearrangement joins TRBV5-1 to TRBJ2-7; a possible D gene is TRBD2 (6 bases). Germline CDR1 is SGHRS and CDR2 is YFSETQ. The CDR3 runs 14 residues. Trimming removed 4 bases from V and 0 bases from J, with 11 bases in between. CDR3: CASSLGLSSYEQYV. The DNA of the CDR3 is TGCGCCAGCAGCCTCGGACTAAGCTCCTACGAGCAGTACGTC.

The V and J genes are TRBV6-1 and TRBJ2-7, with TRBD2 matching 7 bases. Germline CDR1 and CDR2: MNHNS and SASEGT. The J segment lost 4 bases and the V segment lost 5 bases, leaving 8 bases of the junction unmatched. The CDR3 length is 14 residues. The CDR3 here is CASSSGTTLYEQYF. The CDR3 nucleotides read TGTGCCAGCAGTTCCGGGACTACACTTTACGAGCAGTACTTC.

This clone was observed many times. This chain connects TRBV21-1 to TRBJ1-1; TRBD1 reflects the table's D call only, with no check against the DNA. TRBV21-1 is labeled a pseudogene. CDR3 length equals 16 residues. The CDR3 DNA reads TGTGCCAGCACCAAAAAGGGGGCACGACGGGTCACTGAAGCTTTCTTT. The encoded protein is CASTKKGARRVTEAFF.

This clone was picked up a small number of times. The V and J genes are TRBV7-3 and TRBJ1-6; 7 nucleotides match TRBD1. Looked up from germline, CDR1 is SGHTA and CDR2 is FQGTGA. The V gene end was trimmed by 2 bases and the J gene end by 7 bases; junction bases not matched to a gene: 5. This CDR3 region has 15 residues. The CDR3 is CASSLSTGWNSPLHF. The CDR3 bases are TGTGCCAGCAGCTTATCGACAGGGTGGAATTCACCCCTCCACTTT. The full variable domain, rest sourced from reference TRBV7-3 and TRBJ1-6, is GAGVSQTPSNKVTEKGKYVELRCDPISGHTALYWYRQSLGQGPEFLIYFQGTGAADDSGLPNDRFFAVRPEGSVSTLKIQRTERGDSAVYLCASSLSTGWNSPLHFGNGTRLTVT.